The clone carrying this TCR beta chain was detected ten times or more. Its antigen is unknown. The entry originates in a study of metastatic and nonmetastatic thyroid tumors. In the source study's methods: Researchers built a distant-metastasis classifier for papillary thyroid cancer that drew on CDR3 differences across clinicopathological groups. TCRdb re-analyzed the PCR reads through MiXCR. The authors' filters were not applied to this entry. The data show about 60,000 clones, with around 15% seen just once and roughly a tenth held by the top ten. Each patient went into thyroid surgery without having received any treatment. General observations from the study: Compared with benign nodules, malignant thyroid tumors were reported to have significantly higher TCR beta diversity in both blood and tumor.

Germline V gene lookup returns CDR1 MRHNA and CDR2 SNTAGT. Trimming took 3 bases from V and 3 from J; bases not matched to a gene: 3. CDR3 length: 16 residues. Sequencing was carried out using blood. The chain employs TRBV6-4 and TRBJ2-3, with 13 nucleotides matching TRBD2. This clonotype originated in a male donor with papillary thyroid cancer or a benign thyroid nodule (not recorded which). Some clones in this sample may be carry-over from other donors' samples. CDR3: CASSELAGGPTDTQYF. CDR3 nucleotide sequence: TGTGCCAGCAGTGAACTAGCGGGGGGGCCAACAGATACGCAGTATTTT.